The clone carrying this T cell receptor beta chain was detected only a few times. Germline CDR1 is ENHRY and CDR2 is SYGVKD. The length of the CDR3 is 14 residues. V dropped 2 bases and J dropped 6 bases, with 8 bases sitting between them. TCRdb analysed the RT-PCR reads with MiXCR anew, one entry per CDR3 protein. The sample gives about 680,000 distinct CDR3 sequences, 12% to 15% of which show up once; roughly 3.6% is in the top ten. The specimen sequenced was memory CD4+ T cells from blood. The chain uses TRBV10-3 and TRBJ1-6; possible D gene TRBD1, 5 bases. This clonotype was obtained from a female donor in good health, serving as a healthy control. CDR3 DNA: TGTGCCATCAGTGAGGGGGGTCCTAATTCACCCCTCCACTTT. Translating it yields CAISEGGPNSPLHF.